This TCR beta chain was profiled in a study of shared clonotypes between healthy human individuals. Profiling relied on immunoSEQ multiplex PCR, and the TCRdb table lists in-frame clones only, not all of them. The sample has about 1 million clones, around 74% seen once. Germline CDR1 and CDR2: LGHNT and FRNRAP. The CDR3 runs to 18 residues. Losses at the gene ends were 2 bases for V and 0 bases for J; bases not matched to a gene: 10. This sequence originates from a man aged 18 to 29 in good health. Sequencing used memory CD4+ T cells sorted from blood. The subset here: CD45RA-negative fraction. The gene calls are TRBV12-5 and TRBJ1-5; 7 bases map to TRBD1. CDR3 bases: TGTGCTAGTGGTTTGTCACCGGGACAGAGTTATAGCAATCAGCCCCAGCATTTT. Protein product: CASGLSPGQSYSNQPQHF.